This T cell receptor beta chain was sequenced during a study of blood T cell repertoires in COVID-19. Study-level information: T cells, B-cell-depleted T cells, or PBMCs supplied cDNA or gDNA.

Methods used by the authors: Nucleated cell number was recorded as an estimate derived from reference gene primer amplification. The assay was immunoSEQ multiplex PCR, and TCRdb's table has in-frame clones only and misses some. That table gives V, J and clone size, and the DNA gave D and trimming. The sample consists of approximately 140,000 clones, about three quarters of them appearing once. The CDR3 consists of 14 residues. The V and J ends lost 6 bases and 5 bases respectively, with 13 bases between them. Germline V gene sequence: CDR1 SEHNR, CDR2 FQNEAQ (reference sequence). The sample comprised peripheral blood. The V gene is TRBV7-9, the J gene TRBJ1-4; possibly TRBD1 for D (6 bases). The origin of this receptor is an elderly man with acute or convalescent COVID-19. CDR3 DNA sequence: TGTGCCAGCAGTCCCTACCAGGGGAATGAAAAACTGTTTTTT. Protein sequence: CASSPYQGNEKLFF.